This passage covers 11 T cell receptor beta chains from one sample sequenced in a study of OX40 agonist ivuxolimab in advanced cancers. Assay: immunoSEQ multiplex PCR; the TCRdb copy retains only in-frame clones and omits some. The table shows roughly 86,000 clones, with 86% occurring only once. Specimen: CD4+ or CD8+ T cells sorted from blood, collected in a trial of the OX40 agonist ivuxolimab. These receptors were taken from an adult with an advanced solid tumor such as melanoma, head and neck, liver or kidney cancer.

This chain links TRBV14 with TRBJ2-2; possible D gene TRBD1, 6 bases. Trimming cost V 4 bases and J 4 bases, with 13 bases left between them. This CDR3 has 15 residues. Germline V lookup: CDR1 SGHDN, CDR2 FVKESK. The CDR3 DNA reads as TGTGCCAGCAGCCGTGGACAGCTTAGCACCGGGGAGCTGTTTTTT. Translating gives CASSRGQLSTGELFF.

The chain joins TRBV10-3 to TRBJ2-3, with D possibly matching TRBD2 (6 bases). Deletions cut 6 bases from V and 3 bases from J, with 16 bases between. The CDR3 covers 15 residues. The germline V gene encodes CDR1 ENHRY and CDR2 SYGVKD. The CDR3 nucleotides are TGTGCCATCAGCCCTCGGGGGTCCCGGACAGATACGCAGTATTTT. Amino acids: CAISPRGSRTDTQYF.

The chain employs TRBV2 and TRBJ2-3; 16 positions agree with TRBD2. The germline CDR1 and CDR2 sequences are SNHLY and FYNNEI. This CDR3 is 17 amino acids long. Losses at the gene ends were 5 bases for V and 6 bases for J; bases not matched to a gene: 8. The DNA for the CDR3 is TGTGCCAGCAGTAAAGGGACTAGCGGGGGGGCCGCGGATACGCAGTATTTT. Protein sequence: CASSKGTSGGAADTQYF.

This clone has only one observation. V gene TRBV5-6 combines with J gene TRBJ2-1; D is ambiguous. This CDR3 comprises 19 residues. Germline loops: CDR1 SGHDT, CDR2 YYEEEE. The germline V and J ends were trimmed by 0 bases and 0 bases, with 19 bases remaining between them. The CDR3 spells CASSLVYYRRPSSYNEQFF. For the CDR3, the DNA is TGTGCCAGCAGCTTGGTGTACTATAGACGCCCAAGCTCCTACAATGAGCAGTTCTTC.

The J gene is TRBJ2-3, the V gene TRBV7-3, with no clear D. Germline-derived CDR1 and CDR2 are SGHTA and FQGTGA. The V gene lost 9 bases and the J gene lost 0 bases, with 10 bases spanning the gap. This CDR3 has 13 amino acids. The CDR3 sequence: CASFYYSTDTQYF. In nucleotides, the CDR3 is TGTGCCAGTTTCTACTATAGCACAGATACGCAGTATTTT.

V and J are TRBV21-1 and TRBJ1-5. TRBV21-1 is a pseudogene. The CDR3 totals 16 residues. This CDR3 is CASRNGTSNSNQPQHF. For the CDR3, the DNA is TGTGCCAGCAGGAATGGGACGTCAAATAGCAATCAGCCCCAGCATTTT.

The V and J genes are TRBV10-3 and TRBJ1-5; perhaps TRBD1 as D (6 bases). The V gene's germline CDR1 is ENHRY and CDR2 SYGVKD. V lost 10 bases and J 6 bases, leaving 19 bases between the germline ends. This CDR3 is 14 amino acids long. CDR3 loop: CATGSNREPQPQHF. The CDR3 DNA is TGTGCCACGGGATCGAACAGGGAGCCTCAGCCCCAGCATTTT.

Turning to this clone: The sample holds other DNA sequences that translate to the same CDR3. J is TRBJ2-4 and V is TRBV5-1; TRBD1 aligns across 9 bases. V trimming: 0 bases; J trimming: 4 bases; junction bases outside the gene matches: 2. There are 15 residues in the CDR3. Germline V CDR1 and CDR2: SGHRS, YFSETQ. The CDR3 bases are TGCGCCAGCAGCTTGGAAGGGACAGGGAAAAACATTCAGTACTTC. This translates into CASSLEGTGKNIQYF. The full variable domain, in which reference TRBV5-1 and TRBJ2-4 provide the parts outside the CDR3, is KAGVTQTPRYLIKTRGQQVTLSCSPISGHRSVSWYQQTPGQGLQFLFEYFSETQRNKGNFPGRFSGRQFSNSRSEMNVSTLELGDSALYLCASSLEGTGKNIQYFGAGTRLSVL.

J is TRBJ1-2 and V is TRBV7-2; 7 bases align to TRBD1. This CDR3 comprises 13 residues. Germline-derived CDR1 and CDR2 are SGHTA and FQGNSA. Trimming cost V 4 bases and J 7 bases; bases outside gene matches: 6. CDR3 sequence: CASSSTTGVGYTF. The DNA for the CDR3 is TGTGCCAGCAGCTCTACCACAGGGGTTGGCTACACCTTC.

V usage is TRBV7-9 and J usage is TRBJ2-7, with D unclear. The CDR3 sequence is 14 residues long. Germline V gene lookup returns CDR1 SEHNR and CDR2 FQNEAQ (reference sequence). V dropped 4 bases and J dropped 2 bases, with 12 bases sitting between them. The CDR3 loop is CASSSTGRTYEQYF. The CDR3 DNA is TGTGCCAGCAGCTCGACGGGCAGGACCTACGAGCAGTACTTC.

Only one count was recorded for this clone. The V gene is TRBV11-2, the J gene TRBJ2-7; 8 bases agree with TRBD2. The germline CDR1 and CDR2 sequences are SGHAT and FQNNGV. V shed 7 bases, J shed 4 bases, and the junction held 15 bases outside the gene matches. The CDR3 has 16 amino acids. Here the CDR3 DNA reads TGTGCCAGCACCTTTTCTGAGGGGGGCGGGAGGTACGAGCAGTACTTC. Amino acid sequence: CASTFSEGGGRYEQYF.